This T cell receptor (beta chain) was found in a study of OX40 agonist ivuxolimab in advanced cancers. About the study: At 0.01 to 10 mg/kg, ivuxolimab was administered intravenously to patients every 2 weeks. The dose-escalation group included hepatocellular carcinoma, melanoma, renal cell carcinoma and head and neck cancer. Study results and caveats: Also showing low normalized T-cell clonal expansion were some of the nonresponders.

TCRdb's copy holds only in-frame clones and misses some; the assay was immunoSEQ multiplex PCR. The data show roughly 58,000 clones, with approximately 88% seen just once and roughly 0.77% held by the top ten. Looked up from germline, CDR1 is LNHDA and CDR2 is SQIVND (reference sequence). Trimming left V 7 bases short and J 4 bases short, with 13 bases between. The CDR3 contains 13 residues. People who had autoimmune disease history or systemic immunosuppression were excluded. Of note for this clone: Its antigen is not known.

The TCR comes from an adult with an advanced solid tumor such as melanoma, head and neck, liver or kidney cancer. V and J are TRBV19 and TRBJ1-2; possibly TRBD1 for D (6 bases). The sequencing here drew on CD4+ or CD8+ T cells sorted from blood, taken in a trial of the OX40 agonist ivuxolimab. The CDR3 DNA is TGTGCCAGTAAAGGGGGAGAGAGCTATGGCTACACCTTC. Encoded protein: CASKGGESYGYTF.